This T cell receptor (beta chain) appears in the sequencing data of a study of shared clonotypes between healthy human individuals. On the study more broadly: Per donor, CD8 memory used one plate, CD8 naive used two, CD4 memory used three and CD4 naive used three.

V was cut by 5 bases and J by 2 bases, with 11 bases left in between. Germline CDR1 reads SQVTM; CDR2 reads ANQGSEA. The CDR3 length is 13 residues. TCRdb's copy holds only in-frame clones and misses some; the assay was immunoSEQ multiplex PCR. The top ten hold roughly 0.83% of the sample, which has about 1.1 million clones, 77% seen once. The sequenced material came from memory CD4+ T cells from PBMCs. As for subset: CD45RA-negative fraction. The chain is built from TRBV29-1 and TRBJ2-3; D gene unclear. The receptor was isolated from a man between 18 and 35 years old in good health. Some clones in this sample may be carry-over from other donors' samples. The CDR3 region has the DNA TGCAGCGTTCGCCGGGTGGTCACAGATACGCAGTATTTT. Residues: CSVRRVVTDTQYF.